This TCR beta chain was identified during a study of blood T cell repertoires in COVID-19. Across the whole study: Both acute and convalescent COVID-19 samples were obtained from the United States, Italy and Spain. Sources were T cells, B-cell-depleted T cells, or PBMCs; the material itself was cDNA or gDNA.

Trimming took off 2 bases at V and 2 bases at J, with 10 bases between the two ends. This CDR3 contains 14 residues. Germline CDR1 and CDR2: ENHRY and SYGVKD. Source study methods: Reference gene primer amplification yielded estimated nucleated cell counts. Sequenced by immunoSEQ multiplex PCR; TCRdb stores in-frame clones only, minus some. The DNA was the basis for D and trimming; V, J and clone size are from that table. The sample lists roughly 56,000 clones, around 88% occurring once. The TCR sequence derives from a human donor in a cohort sampled during active COVID-19. The sample comprised peripheral blood. The gene calls are TRBV10-3 and TRBJ2-7; D might be TRBD2 (7 bases). The CDR3 loop reads CAISEGGAPYEQYF. The CDR3 nucleotides read TGTGCCATCAGTGAGGGGGGGGCCCCCTACGAGCAGTACTTC.